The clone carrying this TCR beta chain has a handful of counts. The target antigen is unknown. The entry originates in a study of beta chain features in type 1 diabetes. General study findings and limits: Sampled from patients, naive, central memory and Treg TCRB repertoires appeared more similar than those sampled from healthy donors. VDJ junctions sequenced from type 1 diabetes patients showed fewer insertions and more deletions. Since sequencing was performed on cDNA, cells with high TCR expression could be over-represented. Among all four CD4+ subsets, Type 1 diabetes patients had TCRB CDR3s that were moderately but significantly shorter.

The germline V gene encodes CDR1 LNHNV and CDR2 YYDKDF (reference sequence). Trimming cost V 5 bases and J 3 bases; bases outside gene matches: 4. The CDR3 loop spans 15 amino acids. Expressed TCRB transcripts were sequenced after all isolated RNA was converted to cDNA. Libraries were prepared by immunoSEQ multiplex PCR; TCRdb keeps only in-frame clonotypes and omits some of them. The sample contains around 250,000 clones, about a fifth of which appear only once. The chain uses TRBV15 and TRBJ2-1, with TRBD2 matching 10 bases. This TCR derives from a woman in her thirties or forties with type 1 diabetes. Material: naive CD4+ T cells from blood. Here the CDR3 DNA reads TGTGCCACCAGCCTTCCTAGCGGGAGCTACAATGAGCAGTTCTTC. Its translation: CATSLPSGSYNEQFF.